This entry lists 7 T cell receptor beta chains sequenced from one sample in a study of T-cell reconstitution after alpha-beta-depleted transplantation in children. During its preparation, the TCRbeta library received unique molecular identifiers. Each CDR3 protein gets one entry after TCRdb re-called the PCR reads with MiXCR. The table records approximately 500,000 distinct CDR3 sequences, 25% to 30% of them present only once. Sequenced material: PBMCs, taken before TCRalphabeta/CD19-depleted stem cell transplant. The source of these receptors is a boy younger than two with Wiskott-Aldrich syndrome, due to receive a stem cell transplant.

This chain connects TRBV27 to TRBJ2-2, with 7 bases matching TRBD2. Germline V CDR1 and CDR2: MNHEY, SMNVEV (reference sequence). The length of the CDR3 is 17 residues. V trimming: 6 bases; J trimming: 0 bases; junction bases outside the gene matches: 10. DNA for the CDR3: TGTGCCAGCAGCCCATCGGGAGGTCTCGCGAACACCGGGGAGCTGTTTTTT. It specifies CASSPSGGLANTGELFF.

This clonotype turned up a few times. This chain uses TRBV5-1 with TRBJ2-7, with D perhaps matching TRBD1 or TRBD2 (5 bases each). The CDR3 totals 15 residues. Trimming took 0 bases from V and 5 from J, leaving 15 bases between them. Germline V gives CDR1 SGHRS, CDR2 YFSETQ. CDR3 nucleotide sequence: TGCGCCAGCAGCTTGGTGGGGGAACTTCACCACGAGCAGTACTTC. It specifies CASSLVGELHHEQYF.

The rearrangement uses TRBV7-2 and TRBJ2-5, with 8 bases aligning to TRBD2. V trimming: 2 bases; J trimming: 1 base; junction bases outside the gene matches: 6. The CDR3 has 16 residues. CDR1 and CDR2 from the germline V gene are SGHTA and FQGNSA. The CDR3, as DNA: TGTGCCAGCAGCTTAAGGAGCGGGAGCCCCCAAGAGACCCAGTACTTC. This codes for CASSLRSGSPQETQYF.

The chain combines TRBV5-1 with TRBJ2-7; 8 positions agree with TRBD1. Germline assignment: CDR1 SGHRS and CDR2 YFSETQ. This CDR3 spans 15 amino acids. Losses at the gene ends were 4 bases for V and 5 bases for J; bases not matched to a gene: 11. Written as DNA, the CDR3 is TGCGCCAGCAGCCCAAACTCCAGGGGGCACAACGAGCAGTACTTC. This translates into CASSPNSRGHNEQYF.

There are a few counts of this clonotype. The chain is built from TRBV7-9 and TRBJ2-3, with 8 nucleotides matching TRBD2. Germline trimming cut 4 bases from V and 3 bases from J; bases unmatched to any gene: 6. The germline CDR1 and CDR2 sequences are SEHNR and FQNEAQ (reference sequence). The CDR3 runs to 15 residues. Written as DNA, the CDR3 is TGTGCCAGCAGCTGGGGAGAGCGGGGGACAGATACGCAGTATTTT. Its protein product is CASSWGERGTDTQYF.

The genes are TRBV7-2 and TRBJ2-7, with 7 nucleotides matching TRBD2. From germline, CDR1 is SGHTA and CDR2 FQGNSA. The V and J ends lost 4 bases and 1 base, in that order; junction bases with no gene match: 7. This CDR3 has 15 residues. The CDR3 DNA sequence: TGTGCCAGCAGCTCACGCGGGGGACTATCCTACGAGCAGTACTTC. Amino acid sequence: CASSSRGGLSYEQYF.

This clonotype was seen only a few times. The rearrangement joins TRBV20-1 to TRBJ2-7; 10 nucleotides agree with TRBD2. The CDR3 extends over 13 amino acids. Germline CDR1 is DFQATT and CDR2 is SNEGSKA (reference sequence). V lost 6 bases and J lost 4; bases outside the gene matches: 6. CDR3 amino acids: CSAVTSGDYEQYF. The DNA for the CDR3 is TGCAGTGCCGTCACTAGCGGGGATTACGAGCAGTACTTC.